This TCR beta chain was recorded in a study of blood T cell repertoires in COVID-19. Study context: The United States, Italy and Spain were the sources of the acute and convalescent COVID-19 samples. The cDNA or gDNA used as material had been derived from T cells, B-cell-depleted T cells, or PBMCs.

Germline V gene sequence: CDR1 LNHDA, CDR2 SQIVND (reference sequence). There are 13 residues in the CDR3. V lost 10 bases to trimming and J lost 0 bases, with 13 bases between them. In the original analysis: Counts of nucleated cells, estimated from reference gene primer amplification, were obtained. Assay: immunoSEQ multiplex PCR; the TCRdb copy retains only in-frame clones and omits some. That table gives V, J and clone size, and the DNA gave D and trimming. The profile shows under 200,000 clones, 90% of them singletons. This sequence originates from a man in his fifties or sixties with acute or convalescent COVID-19. The chain recombines TRBV19 with TRBJ2-7; D gene ambiguous. The sequencing sample was made of peripheral blood. CDR3: CATGSGSSYEQYF. The CDR3 nucleotides are TGTGCCACCGGGTCCGGTAGCTCCTACGAGCAGTACTTC.